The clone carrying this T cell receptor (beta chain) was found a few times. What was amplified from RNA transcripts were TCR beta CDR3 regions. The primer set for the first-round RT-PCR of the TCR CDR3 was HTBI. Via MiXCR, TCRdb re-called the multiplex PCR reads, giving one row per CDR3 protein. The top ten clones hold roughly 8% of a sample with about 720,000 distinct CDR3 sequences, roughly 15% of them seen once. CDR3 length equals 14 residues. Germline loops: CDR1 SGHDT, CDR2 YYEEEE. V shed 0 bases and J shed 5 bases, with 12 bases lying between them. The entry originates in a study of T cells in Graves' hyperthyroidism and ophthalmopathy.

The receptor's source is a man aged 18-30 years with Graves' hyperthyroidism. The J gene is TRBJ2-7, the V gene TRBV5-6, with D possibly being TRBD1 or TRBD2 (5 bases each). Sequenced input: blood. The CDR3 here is CASSLAGAGDEQYF. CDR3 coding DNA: TGTGCCAGCAGCTTGGCCGGGGCCGGCGACGAGCAGTACTTC.